These 26 T cell receptor beta chains originate from one sample sequenced in a study of cytomegalovirus exposure and HLA in healthy donors. The PCR ran on 60 Vbeta and 13 Jbeta primers. Repertoires were generated with immunoSEQ multiplex PCR, while TCRdb's copy carries only in-frame clones and drops some. Of 85,000 to 100,000 clones listed, roughly 73% were seen once; the top ten hold approximately 7.4%. Sequences were obtained from PBMCs. The receptors here all came from a man aged 45-60 years in good health and CMV-seropositive.

This chain joins TRBV4-1 and TRBJ2-7, with TRBD1 as a possible D gene (6 bases). Trimming shortened V by 3 bases and J by 6 bases, and 27 bases separated the two germline ends. CDR1 and CDR2 (germline): MGHRA, YSYEKL. The CDR3 has 18 amino acids. This CDR3 reads CASSQARDTSPNYGEQYF. The CDR3 DNA follows: TGCGCCAGCAGCCAGGCCCGGGACACATCCCCCAACTACGGCGAGCAGTACTTC.

V and J are TRBV4-1 and TRBJ1-1; a weak D match, TRBD1 (5 bases). This CDR3 comprises 18 residues. The ends were cut back, 1 base at V and 0 bases at J, with 18 bases in the middle. Germline CDR1 and CDR2: MGHRA and YSYEKL. The CDR3 DNA reads as TGCGCCAGCAGCCAAGGGTCCCCTTCGACAGATTTGAACACTGAAGCTTTCTTT. It encodes CASSQGSPSTDLNTEAFF.

The chain combines TRBV7-2 with TRBJ2-1; perhaps TRBD2 as D (7 bases). The CDR3 runs 14 residues. Per the germline V gene, CDR1 is SGHTA and CDR2 is FQGNSA. The V end lost 5 bases, the J end lost 8 bases, and 16 bases lay between the germline ends. The CDR3 reads CASSPAGASDEQFF. In DNA, the CDR3 is TGTGCCAGCAGCCCGGCGGGGGCCTCGGATGAGCAGTTCTTC.

The V call is TRBV7-2, the J call TRBJ2-3, with no clear D. The CDR3 has 14 residues. In germline, CDR1 is SGHTA, CDR2 FQGNSA. Between the trimmed V and J ends, which lost 2 bases and 4 bases, there was a span of 10 bases. CDR3 nucleotide sequence: TGTGCCAGCAGCTTATCCTCTCCCGCAGATACGCAGTATTTT. This sequence encodes CASSLSSPADTQYF.

The chain is built from TRBV6-1 and TRBJ2-4; 7 positions match TRBD1. V lost 0 bases to trimming and J lost 7 bases; unmatched junction nucleotides: 3. The CDR3 is 14 residues long. The germline gives CDR1 MNHNS, CDR2 SASEGT. The CDR3 coding sequence is TGTGCCAGCAGTGAAGCCAGCAGGGGGAACATTCAGTACTTC. Protein: CASSEASRGNIQYF.

This rearrangement joins TRBV19 to TRBJ2-3; maybe TRBD2 (7 bases). Germline CDR1 LNHDA, CDR2 SQIVND (reference sequence). V lost 3 bases, J lost 6 bases, and 13 bases lay in between. The CDR3 spans 14 residues. CDR3 DNA sequence: TGTGCCAGTAGTATGAGGGGGGGCAGGGATACGCAGTATTTT. This gives the protein CASSMRGGRDTQYF.

The rearrangement joins TRBV5-1 to TRBJ2-5; TRBD2 agrees at 10 bases. The CDR3 loop spans 14 amino acids. V lost 5 bases and J lost 4; bases outside the gene matches: 5. Germline CDR1 reads SGHRS; CDR2 reads YFSETQ. Written as DNA, the CDR3 is TGCGCCAGCAGTCCTAGCGGGGGTGCAGAGACCCAGTACTTC. Amino acids: CASSPSGGAETQYF.

The chain is built from TRBV7-2 and TRBJ1-6; 8 bases map to TRBD1. The V segment lost 6 bases and the J segment 6 bases; nucleotides outside the gene matches: 7. The CDR3 has 15 residues. Germline-derived CDR1 and CDR2 are SGHTA and FQGNSA. CDR3 residues: CASSTGTGFNSPLHF. In nucleotides, the CDR3 is TGTGCCAGCAGTACCGGGACAGGATTTAATTCACCCCTCCACTTT.

This chain joins TRBV15 and TRBJ1-5; D unclear. The CDR3 covers 15 residues. V shed 1 base and J shed 7 bases, with 14 bases lying between them. Germline loops: CDR1 LNHNV, CDR2 YYDKDF (reference sequence). CDR3 residues: CATSRGGNGRQPQHF. The CDR3 nucleotides are TGTGCCACCAGCAGAGGAGGGAACGGGAGGCAGCCCCAGCATTTT.

The chain employs TRBV7-8 and TRBJ1-2, with 7 bases that match TRBD1. CDR1 is SGHVS, CDR2 FQNEAQ, per germline. The CDR3 runs 14 residues. V lost 0 bases to trimming and J lost 8 bases; unmatched junction nucleotides: 6. Here the CDR3 reads CASSLAGRGLGYTF. The CDR3 coding sequence is TGTGCCAGCAGCTTAGCGGGCAGGGGGTTAGGCTACACCTTC.

The genes are TRBV28 and TRBJ1-2; 7 nucleotides line up with TRBD1. CDR3 length: 15 residues. Germline-derived CDR1 and CDR2 are MDHEN and SYDVKM. Trimming took 4 bases from V and 5 from J; bases not matched to a gene: 10. This chain's CDR3 is CASSSTGEVWYGYTF. CDR3 bases: TGTGCCAGCAGTTCAACAGGGGAAGTTTGGTATGGCTACACCTTC.

The rearrangement uses TRBV7-2 and TRBJ1-6, with 7 bases that match TRBD1. The CDR3 has 14 amino acids. Germline CDR1 SGHTA, CDR2 FQGNSA. V trimming: 5 bases; J trimming: 10 bases; junction bases outside the gene matches: 8. CDR3 nucleotide sequence: TGTGCCAGCAGCCTGACGGGACAGTCGTCACCCCTCCACTTT. Translating gives CASSLTGQSSPLHF.

V usage is TRBV29-1 and J usage is TRBJ2-7, with 10 bases matching TRBD1. The CDR3 extends over 13 amino acids. The junction had 5 bases not matched to a gene; V was cut back by 7 bases and J by 2 bases. The germline CDR1 and CDR2 sequences are SQVTM and ANQGSEA. The CDR3 loop reads CSGRTGGTYEQYF. CDR3 bases: TGCAGCGGACGGACAGGGGGAACCTACGAGCAGTACTTC.

The V and J genes are TRBV27 and TRBJ2-1, with 10 positions matching TRBD1. The J segment lost 2 bases and the V segment lost 5 bases, leaving 12 bases of the junction unmatched. Per germline, CDR1 MNHEY and CDR2 SMNVEV (reference sequence). The CDR3 has 18 amino acids. The CDR3 loop reads CASSPGQGVGVAYNEQFF. For the CDR3, the DNA is TGTGCCAGCAGTCCCGGACAGGGGGTGGGGGTCGCCTACAATGAGCAGTTCTTC.

CDR3: CASSLDTGVVGEQYF. As DNA, the CDR3 is TGCGCCAGCAGCTTGGATACAGGCGTCGTAGGAGAGCAGTACTTC. The chain employs TRBV5-1 and TRBJ2-7; D possibly corresponds to TRBD1 (5 bases). The CDR3 is made up of 15 amino acids. The V and J ends lost 0 bases and 7 bases respectively, with 17 bases between them. Per germline, CDR1 SGHRS and CDR2 YFSETQ.

This clone was observed a single time. The chain couples TRBV19 to TRBJ2-1, with 11 bases that match TRBD2. Trimming removed 1 base from V and 7 bases from J; junction bases left unmatched: 6. Germline V gives CDR1 LNHDA, CDR2 SQIVND (reference sequence). The CDR3 extends over 16 amino acids. This chain's CDR3 is CASSIVQLAGVNEQFF. As DNA, the CDR3 is TGTGCCAGTAGTATAGTCCAACTAGCGGGGGTAAATGAGCAGTTCTTC.

This chain joins TRBV7-6 and TRBJ1-3; D unresolved. V was cut by 1 base and J by 2 bases, with 12 bases left in between. In germline, CDR1 is SGHVS, CDR2 FNYEAQ. This CDR3 has 16 amino acids. The CDR3 loop reads CASSLGVTAAGNTIYF. In DNA form, the CDR3 reads TGTGCCAGCAGCTTAGGTGTGACCGCGGCTGGAAACACCATATATTTT.

J is TRBJ2-7 and V is TRBV19, with TRBD1 identical over 9 bases. J was trimmed by 1 base and V by 1 base; bases with no gene match: 2. This CDR3 contains 15 residues. The V gene's germline CDR1 is LNHDA and CDR2 SQIVND (reference sequence). This chain's CDR3 is CASSIGGQGSYEQYF. The CDR3 nucleotides read TGTGCCAGTAGTATAGGGGGACAGGGTTCCTACGAGCAGTACTTC.

V is TRBV6-1 and J is TRBJ2-3; TRBD2 aligns across 8 bases. The V gene's germline CDR1 is MNHNS and CDR2 SASEGT. The trim removed 9 bases at V and 1 base at J, leaving 3 bases unmatched. CDR3 size: 13 residues. CDR3 nucleotides: TGTGCCAGTGTGACTAGCGGCACAGATACGCAGTATTTT. Its protein product is CASVTSGTDTQYF.

This chain connects TRBV4-1 to TRBJ2-2; D is uncertain. V lost 8 bases and J lost 1, with 14 bases in between. The CDR3 is 15 amino acids. Looked up from germline, CDR1 is MGHRA and CDR2 is YSYEKL. The CDR3 spells CASAPAQVNTGELFF. The CDR3 DNA follows: TGCGCCAGCGCTCCGGCCCAGGTGAACACCGGGGAGCTGTTTTTT.

This chain connects TRBV19 to TRBJ1-4, with 8 bases fitting TRBD1. CDR3 length equals 14 residues. The germline gives CDR1 LNHDA, CDR2 SQIVND (reference sequence). With 1 base clipped from V and 8 bases from J, the junction kept 3 bases outside the gene matches. CDR3 sequence: CASSIGTGNEKLFF. CDR3 nucleotides: TGTGCCAGTAGTATAGGGACAGGGAACGAAAAACTGTTTTTT. The full variable domain, with the rest looked up from reference TRBV19 and TRBJ1-4, is DGGITQSPKYLFRKEGQNVTLSCEQNLNHDAMYWYRQDPGQGLRLIYYSQIVNDFQKGDIAEGYSVSREKKESFPLTVTSAQKNPTAFYLCASSIGTGNEKLFFGSGTQLSVL.

The chain carries TRBV7-8 and TRBJ2-7, with 11 bases lining up with TRBD2. The V segment lost 2 bases and the J segment 0 bases; nucleotides outside the gene matches: 3. Germline V gene lookup returns CDR1 SGHVS and CDR2 FQNEAQ. This CDR3 region has 16 residues. The CDR3 bases are TGTGCCAGCAGCTTACTAGCGGGGGGACTCTCCTACGAGCAGTACTTC. Translation gives CASSLLAGGLSYEQYF.

The V and J genes are TRBV27 and TRBJ2-2; D call uncertain. Trimming took 4 bases from V and 4 from J, leaving 4 bases between them. CDR3 length: 12 amino acids. The V gene's germline CDR1 is MNHEY and CDR2 SMNVEV (reference sequence). This chain's CDR3 is CASSYITGELFF. CDR3 nucleotides: TGTGCCAGCAGTTATATCACCGGGGAGCTGTTTTTT.

This clone came up a few times. This chain joins TRBV10-3 and TRBJ2-7; D possibly corresponds to TRBD2 (6 bases). The CDR3 contains 11 residues. The germline gives CDR1 ENHRY, CDR2 SYGVKD. The V end was cut by 6 bases, the J end by 6 bases, with 9 bases between. The CDR3 DNA is TGTGCCATCAGGGAGGGAGGCGAGCAGTACTTC. Translating gives CAIREGGEQYF.

The genes are TRBV11-2 and TRBJ2-7; 7 nucleotides agree with TRBD1. The CDR3 is 14 residues long. Germline V gives CDR1 SGHAT, CDR2 FQNNGV. V lost 1 base and J lost 1; bases outside the gene matches: 1. The CDR3 region has the DNA TGTGCCAGCAGCTTAGGGACAGGATCCTACGAGCAGTACTTC. The encoded protein is CASSLGTGSYEQYF. Full variable domain (missing parts from reference TRBV11-2 and TRBJ2-7): EAGVAQSPRYKIIEKRQSVAFWCNPISGHATLYWYQQILGQGPKLLIQFQNNGVVDDSQLPKDRFSAERLKGVDSTLKIQPAKLEDSAVYLCASSLGTGSYEQYFGPGTRLTVT.

This clone was found once. V is TRBV19 and J is TRBJ1-4; maybe TRBD1 (5 bases). Trimming took 6 bases from V and 0 from J, leaving 8 bases between them. Germline assignment: CDR1 LNHDA and CDR2 SQIVND (reference sequence). This CDR3 is built from 14 residues. The CDR3: CASSRAATNEKLFF. The CDR3 coding sequence is TGTGCCAGTAGCAGGGCAGCAACTAATGAAAAACTGTTTTTT.